This entry features one T cell receptor beta chain sequence. The specificity of this receptor is unknown. No base quality information exists; no much larger clone differs at one position. Library preparation used 5' RACE. Sequencing took place on an Illumina MiSeq. The public sequencing data were trimmed at Q25 with fastp and processed into clonotypes with MiXCR by TCRdb, which kept only in-frame beta chains. One record per CDR3 amino acid sequence lists the most common genes and DNA. Within this sample are 85,000 to 100,000 distinct CDR3 sequences, with 15% to 20% of them counted one time only. In total, the top ten clones hold around 6.5% of the sample. This sample was included in a study of T cells of healthy individuals (dated by TCRdb to between 2018 and 2020). From V the trimming removes 1 base and from J it removes 8 bases, while the gene matches leave 6 bases of the junction unaccounted for. CDR1 and CDR2 were assigned from the germline V gene as MGHRA and YSYEKL. Spanning cysteine to phenylalanine, the CDR3 consists of 16 amino acids. Only the CDR3 DNA stays, 48 bases, in frame from base 1.

In this chain, TRBV4-1 is recombined with TRBJ2-4; a stretch of 12 junction bases matches TRBD2. The source is a human donor in good health. The sequence in DNA is TGCGCCAGCAGCCAAGCCCCTAGCGGGAGGGCGGACATTCAGTACTTC. It translates to CASSQAPSGRADIQYF.